This entry features one TCR beta chain sequence. The sample belongs to a study of technical replicates of blood from a few donors. Clones were sequenced by immunoSEQ multiplex PCR, and TCRdb holds only the in-frame ones, with some missing. Here the sample spans 75,000 to 100,000 clones, approximately 94% being singletons. This CDR3 is built from 14 residues. V shed 6 bases, J shed 3 bases, and the junction held 5 bases outside the gene matches. Germline V gene sequence: CDR1 LNHDA, CDR2 SQIVND (reference sequence). The receptor's source is a human donor in good health. The sequenced sample was T cells isolated from PBMCs. V gene TRBV19 combines with J gene TRBJ2-5; 9 bases are a match to TRBD1. This CDR3 is CASRKRQGEETQYF. As DNA, the CDR3 is TGTGCCAGTAGGAAAAGACAGGGGGAAGAGACCCAGTACTTC.